This section outlines one TCR beta chain sequence together with its context. The record originates from a study of blood T cell repertoires in COVID-19. With 4 bases clipped from V and 2 bases from J, the junction kept 11 bases outside the gene matches. Germline-derived CDR1 and CDR2 are LGHDT and YNNKEL (reference sequence). CDR3 length: 16 amino acids. Generated by immunoSEQ multiplex PCR, the TCRdb table keeps only in-frame clones and is missing some. The sample includes around 300,000 clones, 88% of them seen just once. The sequence derives from a woman aged 50 to 60 who had recovered from COVID-19. The sample was PBMCs or T cells enriched from blood (not recorded which). The chain carries TRBV3-1 (or the pseudogene TRBV3-2) and TRBJ2-7; 7 nucleotides align to TRBD1. The CDR3 region has the DNA TGTGCCAGCAGCCCCCAGGGGACAGCCCGAACCTACGAGCAGTACTTC. Protein: CASSPQGTARTYEQYF.